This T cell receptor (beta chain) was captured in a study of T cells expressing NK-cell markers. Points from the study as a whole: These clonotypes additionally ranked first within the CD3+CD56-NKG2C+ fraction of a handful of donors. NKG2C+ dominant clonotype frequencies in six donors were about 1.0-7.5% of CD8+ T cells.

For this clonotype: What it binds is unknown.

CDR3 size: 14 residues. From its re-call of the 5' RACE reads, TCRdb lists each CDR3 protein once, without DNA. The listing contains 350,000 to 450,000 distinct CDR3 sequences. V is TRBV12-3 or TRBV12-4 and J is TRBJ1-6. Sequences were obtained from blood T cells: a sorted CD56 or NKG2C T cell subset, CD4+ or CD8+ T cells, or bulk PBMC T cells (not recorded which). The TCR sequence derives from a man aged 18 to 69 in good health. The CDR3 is CASSQTSTSSPLHF.